Presented here are 27 T cell receptor beta chains from one specimen sequenced in a study of T cell clusters in autoimmune cytopenias. TRB amplification used 250 ng of peripheral blood genomic DNA. TRB was amplified by touch-down multiplex PCR, primer pools A and B combined. TCRdb reprocessed the multiplex PCR reads, keeping one entry per CDR3 protein, no DNA. Listed are under 8,500 distinct CDR3 sequences; 3.5% falls within the top ten. The sequenced material came from peripheral blood. The receptors stem from a human donor with an autoimmune cytopenia or autoimmune hepatitis (not recorded which).

This clonotype ranks as medium-sized in terms of frequency. V is TRBV29-1 and J is TRBJ2-7. Germline V CDR1 and CDR2: SQVTM, ANQGSEA. There are 13 residues in the CDR3. CDR3 residues: CSVEGDIRYEQYF.

This clonotype shows up as medium-sized by frequency. This chain uses TRBV6-6 with TRBJ2-6; TCRdb's D call of TRBD2 is untestable without DNA. The CDR3 sequence is 19 residues long. Germline loops: CDR1 MNHNY, CDR2 SVGAGI (reference sequence). The CDR3: CASTLPLGAGAAGANVLTF.

This clonotype is identified as medium-sized from frequency. This chain joins TRBV6-5 and TRBJ2-2; TCRdb reports TRBD1, a call that lacks DNA to check it against. Looked up from germline, CDR1 is MNHEY and CDR2 is SVGAGI. CDR3 length: 15 amino acids. This CDR3 is CASSRDRGLTGELFF.

This chain uses TRBV6-4 with TRBJ1-5; TCRdb selects TRBD1, and the lack of DNA leaves this call unchecked. CDR3 size: 13 residues. Looked up from germline, CDR1 is MRHNA and CDR2 is SNTAGT. Here the CDR3 reads CASSAQGNQPQHF.

The chain recombines TRBV20-1 with TRBJ1-2; TCRdb picks TRBD1, but there is no DNA to check that call. This CDR3 has 14 residues. Germline CDR1 reads DFQATT; CDR2 reads SNEGSKA (reference sequence). The chain's CDR3 is CSARRGQGAPGYTF.

The V gene is TRBV20-1, the J gene TRBJ2-7; TCRdb's assignment of TRBD1 cannot be checked, as there is no DNA. CDR1 is DFQATT and CDR2 is SNEGSKA in the germline V gene (reference sequence). The CDR3 consists of 12 residues. The CDR3 loop reads CSLTGHSYEQYF.

This clonotype counts as medium-sized by frequency. The chain uses TRBV5-7 and TRBJ1-2; TCRdb returns TRBD1, unconfirmable since there is no DNA. TRBV5-7 has ORF status, its function being uncertain. The CDR3 consists of 14 residues. CDR3 protein: CASSTGTRGYGYTF.

V gene TRBV5-1 combines with J gene TRBJ1-4. Germline V CDR1 and CDR2: SGHRS, YFSETQ. The CDR3 has 14 residues. The CDR3 loop reads CASSRTGSGEKLSF.

This clonotype is medium-sized by frequency. This rearrangement joins TRBV12-3 or TRBV12-4 to TRBJ1-3; the TRBD1 assignment by TCRdb is unverifiable without DNA. The CDR3 loop spans 12 amino acids. This chain's CDR3 is CASSRQGNTIYF.

This clonotype counts as medium-sized by frequency. The CDR3 spells CAIRTGTGVPDTQYF. J is TRBJ2-3 and V is TRBV10-3; checking the TCRdb D call of TRBD1 is not possible without DNA. Germline V lookup: CDR1 ENHRY, CDR2 SYGVKD. This CDR3 comprises 15 residues.

The rearrangement uses TRBV5-4 and TRBJ1-1; there is no DNA to check the TCRdb D call of TRBD1. The germline CDR1 and CDR2 sequences are SGHNT and YYREEE (reference sequence). CDR3 length equals 15 residues. This chain's CDR3 is CASSKGGQLNTEAFF.

V and J are TRBV5-1 and TRBJ2-3; TCRdb's D call, TRBD1, is unchecked because there is no DNA. The CDR3 contains 17 residues. Germline loops: CDR1 SGHRS, CDR2 YFSETQ. The CDR3 loop is CASSWDPDRGLTDTQYF.

The chain uses TRBV20-1 and TRBJ2-5. Germline V lookup: CDR1 DFQATT, CDR2 SNEGSKA (reference sequence). The CDR3 has 12 amino acids. CDR3 amino acids: CSAKRGFETQYF.

By frequency, this clonotype is medium-sized. The V call is TRBV6-6, the J call TRBJ2-2; TCRdb selects TRBD1, and the lack of DNA leaves this call unchecked. The CDR3 spans 16 residues. From germline, CDR1 is MNHNY and CDR2 SVGAGI (reference sequence). The CDR3 sequence is CASSYRAGRGTGELFF.

The J gene is TRBJ2-7, the V gene TRBV6-5; TCRdb reports TRBD1, a call that lacks DNA to check it against. The CDR3 totals 14 residues. The germline V gene encodes CDR1 MNHEY and CDR2 SVGAGI. CDR3 residues: CASSGGQGSYEQYF.

Frequency places this clonotype as medium-sized. V gene TRBV29-1 combines with J gene TRBJ2-5; TCRdb's D call, TRBD2, is unchecked because there is no DNA. The CDR3 is made up of 16 amino acids. CDR1 SQVTM and CDR2 ANQGSEA come from the germline V gene. This CDR3 is CSVPSATTSIRETQYF.

The V call is TRBV4-2, the J call TRBJ2-7; TCRdb reports TRBD1, a call that lacks DNA to check it against. The CDR3 has 16 residues. Per germline, CDR1 LGHNA and CDR2 YNFKEQ. CDR3 sequence reads: CASSQSYGQGSYEQYF.

This clonotype ranks as medium-sized in terms of frequency. The V call is TRBV6-5, the J call TRBJ1-6. The V gene's germline CDR1 is MNHEY and CDR2 SVGAGI. This CDR3 comprises 16 residues. CDR3: CASSWGGRFYNSPLHF.

The CDR3 here is CASSVISWQANTGELFF. The chain couples TRBV2 to TRBJ2-2. The germline V gene has CDR1 SNHLY and CDR2 FYNNEI. CDR3 size: 17 residues. The variable domain in full, with the rest retrieved from reference TRBV2 and TRBJ2-2, is EPEVTQTPSHQVTQMGQEVILRCVPISNHLYFYWYRQILGQKVEFLVSFYNNEISEKSEIFDDQFSVERPDGSNFTLKIRSTKLEDSAMYFCASSVISWQANTGELFFGEGSRLTVL.

This clonotype is medium-sized by frequency. This chain uses TRBV18 with TRBJ1-2; with no DNA, the TCRdb D assignment of TRBD1 cannot be verified. The CDR3 covers 15 residues. Germline CDR1 and CDR2: KGHSH and LQKENI. CDR3 region: CASSPRQGPPEGYTF.

The chain carries TRBV30 and TRBJ2-5; TCRdb outputs TRBD1, but without DNA this stays unchecked. CDR3 length: 13 amino acids. Germline loops: CDR1 GTSNPN, CDR2 SVGIG (reference sequence). The CDR3 sequence is CAWSETGKETQYF.

The V call is TRBV18, the J call TRBJ2-5; TCRdb's D call, TRBD2, is unchecked because there is no DNA. The CDR3 is 14 amino acids. Germline V gene lookup returns CDR1 KGHSH and CDR2 LQKENI. The CDR3 sequence: CASSYSTGGETQYF.

This chain uses TRBV29-1 with TRBJ2-1; with no DNA, the TCRdb D assignment of TRBD1 cannot be verified. There are 16 residues in the CDR3. Per the germline V gene, CDR1 is SQVTM and CDR2 is ANQGSEA. CDR3: CSSGWAGGIPYNEQFF.

This clonotype shows up as medium-sized by frequency. The chain combines TRBV6-1 with TRBJ1-6; TCRdb names TRBD1, which stays unverified in the absence of DNA. Per the germline V gene, CDR1 is MNHNS and CDR2 is SASEGT. This CDR3 region has 14 residues. The CDR3 loop is CASIPGGRNSPLHF.

The chain has TRBV6-2 or TRBV6-3 and TRBJ1-2; TCRdb proposes TRBD1, but this gene call is untestable without DNA. Per germline, CDR1 MNHEY and CDR2 SVGEGT. The length of the CDR3 is 17 residues. The CDR3 region is CASSHPETTGLGYGYTF.

This clonotype is medium-sized by frequency. This rearrangement joins TRBV5-4 to TRBJ1-2; TCRdb outputs TRBD1, but without DNA this stays unchecked. CDR3 length: 14 residues. In germline, CDR1 is SGHNT, CDR2 YYREEE (reference sequence). Here the CDR3 reads CASSSGQRDYGYTF.

This clonotype is medium-sized by frequency. This rearrangement joins TRBV6-5 to TRBJ1-4; TCRdb gives TRBD1 as the D gene, but with no DNA this cannot be confirmed. From germline, CDR1 is MNHEY and CDR2 SVGAGI. The CDR3 contains 15 residues. The CDR3 spells CASSPRQGSSEKLFF.